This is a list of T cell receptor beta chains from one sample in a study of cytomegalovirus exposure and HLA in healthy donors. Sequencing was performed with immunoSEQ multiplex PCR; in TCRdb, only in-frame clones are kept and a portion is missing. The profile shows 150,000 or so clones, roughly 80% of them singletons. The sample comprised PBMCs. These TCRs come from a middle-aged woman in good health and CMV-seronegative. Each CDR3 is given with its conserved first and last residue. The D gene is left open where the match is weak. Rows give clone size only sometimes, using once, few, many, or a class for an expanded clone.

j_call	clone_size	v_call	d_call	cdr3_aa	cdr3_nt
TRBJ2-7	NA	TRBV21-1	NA	CASSKGPEISGQYF	TGTGCCAGCAGCAAAGGCCCCGAGATTTCGGGGCAGTACTTC
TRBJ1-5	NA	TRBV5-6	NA	CASSWGGVASDQPQHF	TGTGCCAGCAGCTGGGGGGGTGTGGCATCTGATCAGCCCCAGCATTTT
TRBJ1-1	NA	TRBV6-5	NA	CASSYSDRGSTEAFF	TGTGCCAGCAGTTACTCGGACAGAGGTTCCACTGAAGCTTTCTTT
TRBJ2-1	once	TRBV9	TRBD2	CASSVALASGEQFF	TGTGCCAGCAGCGTAGCACTAGCGTCGGGTGAGCAGTTCTTC
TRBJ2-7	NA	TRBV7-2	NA	CASSLGLGGPSGEQYF	TGTGCCAGCAGCTTGGGACTTGGTGGGCCCTCGGGTGAGCAGTACTTC
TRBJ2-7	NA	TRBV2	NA	CASSAVYEQYF	TGTGCCAGCAGTGCAGTTTACGAGCAGTACTTC
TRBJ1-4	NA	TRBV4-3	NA	CASSQDRQTNEKLFF	TGCGCCAGCAGCCAAGACCGACAGACGAATGAAAAACTGTTTTTT
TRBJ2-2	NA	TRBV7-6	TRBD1	CASTGQGNTGELFF	TGTGCCAGCACGGGACAGGGGAACACCGGGGAGCTGTTTTTT
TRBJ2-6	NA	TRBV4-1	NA	CASSSRRASGANGLTF	TGCGCCAGCAGCTCGAGACGGGCCTCTGGGGCCAACGGCCTGACTTTC
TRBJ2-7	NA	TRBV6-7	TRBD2	CASSYCQVGGNEQYF	TGTGCCAGCAGTTATTGTCAGGTCGGGGGGAACGAGCAGTACTTC
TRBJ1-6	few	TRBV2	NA	CASSEALSLRAGFSPLHF	TGTGCCAGCAGTGAAGCGCTTTCCCTCCGGGCAGGGTTTTCACCCCTCCACTTT
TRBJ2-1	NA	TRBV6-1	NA	CASSGGQSSYNEQFF	TGTGCCAGCAGTGGCGGACAGAGCTCCTACAATGAGCAGTTCTTC
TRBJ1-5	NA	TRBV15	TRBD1	CATSSGTGRGQPQHF	TGTGCCACCAGCAGTGGGACAGGTCGTGGACAGCCCCAGCATTTT
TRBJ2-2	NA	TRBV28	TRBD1	CASSLFPQGYTGELFF	TGTGCCAGCAGTTTATTCCCACAGGGGTACACCGGGGAGCTGTTTTTT
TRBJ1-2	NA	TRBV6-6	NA	CASSPAREGWGYTF	TGTGCCAGCAGCCCCGCACGAGAGGGTTGGGGCTACACCTTC
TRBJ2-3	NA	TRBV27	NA	CASSPRLGTDTQYF	TGTGCCAGCTCGCCGAGACTGGGCACAGATACGCAGTATTTT
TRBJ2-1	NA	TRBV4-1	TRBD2	CASSQENTRRPSGGGPYNEQFF	TGCGCCAGCAGCCAAGAAAACACACGACGACCTAGCGGGGGCGGACCCTATAATGAGCAGTTCTTC
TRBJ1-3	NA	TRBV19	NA	CASTYFYTGEAGNTIYF	TGTGCCAGTACCTATTTTTATACGGGGGAGGCTGGAAACACCATATATTTT
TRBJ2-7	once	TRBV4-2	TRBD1	CASSQDGQGLSSYEQYF	TGTGCCAGCAGCCAAGACGGACAGGGTCTTAGCTCCTACGAGCAGTACTTC
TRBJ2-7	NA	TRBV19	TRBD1	CASSIGTGAYEQYF	TGTGCCAGTAGTATCGGGACAGGGGCCTACGAGCAGTACTTC
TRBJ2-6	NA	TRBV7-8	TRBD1	CASSLVTGIGANVLTF	TGTGCCAGCAGCTTAGTGACAGGGATTGGGGCCAACGTCCTGACTTTC
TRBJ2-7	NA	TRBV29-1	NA	CSVDVYGQAPYEQYF	TGCAGCGTTGACGTATATGGGCAGGCCCCCTACGAGCAGTACTTC
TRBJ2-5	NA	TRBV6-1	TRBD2	CASSQGLAGGEQYF	TGTGCCAGCAGCCAAGGACTAGCGGGAGGAGAGCAGTACTTC
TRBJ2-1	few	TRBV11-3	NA	CASSLEQYNEQFF	TGTGCCAGCAGCTTAGAACAGTACAATGAGCAGTTCTTC
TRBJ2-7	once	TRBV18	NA	CASSLNGIPGEYEQYF	TGTGCCAGCTCACTTAACGGGATCCCGGGGGAATACGAGCAGTACTTC
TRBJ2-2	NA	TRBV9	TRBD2	CASSVLAGDTGELFF	TGTGCCAGCAGCGTATTAGCGGGAGACACCGGGGAGCTGTTTTTT
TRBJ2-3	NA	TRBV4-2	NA	CASSQEPGDTQYF	TGTGCCAGCAGCCAGGAACCGGGGGATACGCAGTATTTT
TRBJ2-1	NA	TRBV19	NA	CASSIGEGDNEQFF	TGTGCCAGTAGTATAGGGGAAGGGGACAATGAGCAGTTCTTC
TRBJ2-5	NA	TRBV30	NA	CAWSWFTGSYETQYF	TGTGCCTGGAGTTGGTTTACAGGGTCGTACGAGACCCAGTACTTC
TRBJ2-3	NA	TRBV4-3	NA	CASSPRGDTQYF	TGCGCCAGCAGCCCGCGAGGAGATACGCAGTATTTT
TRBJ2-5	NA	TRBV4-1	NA	CASSPRTAYDQETQYF	TGCGCCAGCAGCCCACGGACAGCGTACGACCAGGAGACCCAGTACTTC
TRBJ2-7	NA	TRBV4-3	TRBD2	CASSQDLAGEQYF	TGCGCCAGCAGCCAAGATTTAGCGGGTGAGCAGTACTTC
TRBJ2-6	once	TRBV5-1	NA	CASSLGSYSGANVLTF	TGCGCCAGCAGCTTGGGTTCTTACTCTGGGGCCAACGTCCTGACTTTC
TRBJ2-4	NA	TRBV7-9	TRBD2	CASSSVRGGLQNIQYF	TGTGCCAGCAGCTCAGTACGGGGGGGCCTGCAAAACATTCAGTACTTC
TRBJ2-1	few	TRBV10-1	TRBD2	CASSETSGAPRNEQFF	TGCGCCAGCAGTGAGACTAGCGGGGCCCCGCGGAATGAGCAGTTCTTC
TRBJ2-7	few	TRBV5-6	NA	CASSLSWAAGQYF	TGTGCCAGCAGCTTGAGTTGGGCAGCGGGGCAGTACTTC
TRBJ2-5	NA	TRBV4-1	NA	CASSLDVDLPKYF	TGCGCCAGCAGCCTAGACGTAGACTTACCGAAGTACTTC
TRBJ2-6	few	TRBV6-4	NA	CASSDSPGAGANGLTF	TGTGCCAGCAGTGACTCGCCGGGCGCTGGGGCCAACGGCCTGACTTTC
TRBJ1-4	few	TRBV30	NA	CAWSGGGDEKLFF	TGTGCCTGGAGTGGGGGGGGCGATGAAAAACTGTTTTTT
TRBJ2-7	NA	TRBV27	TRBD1	CASSPRGQNNLYEQYF	TGTGCCAGCAGTCCCCGGGGACAGAACAACCTCTACGAGCAGTACTTC
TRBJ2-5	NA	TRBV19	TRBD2	CASSLGLVKETQYF	TGTGCCAGTAGTCTGGGACTAGTTAAGGAGACCCAGTACTTC
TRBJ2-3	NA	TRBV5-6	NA	CASSLTGVGTDTQYF	TGTGCCAGCAGCTTGACGGGAGTGGGCACAGATACGCAGTATTTT
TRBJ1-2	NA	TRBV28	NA	CASSLPQAHYGYTF	TGTGCCAGCAGCTTACCCCAGGCCCACTATGGCTACACCTTC
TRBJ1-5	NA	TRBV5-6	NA	CASSPGGRGGNQPQHF	TGTGCCAGCAGCCCCGGGGGGCGAGGGGGCAATCAGCCCCAGCATTTT
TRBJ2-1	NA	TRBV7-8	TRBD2	CASSLEGLAGWREQFF	TGTGCCAGCAGCTTAGAGGGACTAGCGGGATGGAGGGAGCAGTTCTTC
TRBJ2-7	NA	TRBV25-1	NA	CASSELKTGSYEQYF	TGTGCCAGCAGTGAATTAAAGACAGGCTCCTACGAGCAGTACTTC
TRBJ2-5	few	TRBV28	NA	CASDRGGAKIQETQYF	TGTGCCAGCGATCGGGGCGGGGCGAAAATTCAAGAGACCCAGTACTTC
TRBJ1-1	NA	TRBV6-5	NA	CASRTNLQRNTEAFF	TGTGCCAGCAGAACCAATTTACAGAGGAACACTGAAGCTTTCTTT
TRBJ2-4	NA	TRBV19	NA	CASGRRDSDKNIQYF	TGTGCCAGTGGCCGCCGGGACTCAGACAAAAACATTCAGTACTTC
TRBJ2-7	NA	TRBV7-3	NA	CASSLSNANEQYF	TGTGCCAGCAGCTTGTCCAATGCCAACGAGCAGTACTTC
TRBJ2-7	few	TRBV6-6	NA	CASSYRRETYEQYF	TGTGCCAGCAGTTATAGACGGGAAACCTACGAGCAGTACTTC
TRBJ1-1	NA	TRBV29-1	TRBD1	CSGYRGTEAFF	TGCAGCGGCTACAGGGGCACTGAAGCTTTCTTT
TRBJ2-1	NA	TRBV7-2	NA	CASSLGIDEQFF	TGTGCCAGCAGCTTAGGTATCGATGAGCAGTTCTTC
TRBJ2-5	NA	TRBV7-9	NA	CASSLEGLAGETQYF	TGTGCCAGCAGCTTAGAGGGTCTAGCAGGAGAGACCCAGTACTTC
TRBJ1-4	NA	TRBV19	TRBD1	CASMGQGGNNEKLFF	TGTGCCAGTATGGGACAGGGAGGCAATAATGAAAAACTGTTTTTT
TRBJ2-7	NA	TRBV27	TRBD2	CASSFISSGGSYEQYF	TGTGCCAGCAGTTTTATATCTAGCGGGGGTTCCTACGAGCAGTACTTC
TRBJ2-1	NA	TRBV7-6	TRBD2	CASSLDGTNNEQFF	TGTGCCAGCAGCTTAGATGGGACTAACAATGAGCAGTTCTTC
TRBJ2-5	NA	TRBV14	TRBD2	CASSPLAGVETQYF	TGTGCCAGCAGCCCACTAGCGGGAGTTGAGACCCAGTACTTC
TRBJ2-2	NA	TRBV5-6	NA	CASSLQGLAGELFF	TGTGCCAGCAGCTTGCAGGGTCTTGCCGGGGAGCTGTTTTTT